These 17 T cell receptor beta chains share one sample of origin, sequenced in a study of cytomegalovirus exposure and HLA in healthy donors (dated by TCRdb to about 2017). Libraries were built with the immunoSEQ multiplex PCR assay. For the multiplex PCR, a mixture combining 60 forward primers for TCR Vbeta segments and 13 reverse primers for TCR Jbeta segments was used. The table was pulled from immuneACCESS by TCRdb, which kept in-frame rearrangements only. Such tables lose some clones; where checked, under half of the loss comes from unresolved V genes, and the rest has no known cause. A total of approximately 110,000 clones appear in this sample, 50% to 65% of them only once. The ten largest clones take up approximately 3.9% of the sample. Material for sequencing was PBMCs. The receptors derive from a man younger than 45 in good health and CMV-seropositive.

In DNA form, the CDR3 reads TGTGCCAGCAGCTTTACTCCTGGGGCTTCCTACGAGCAGTACTTC. It encodes CASSFTPGASYEQYF. The chain combines TRBV7-2 with TRBJ2-7; D is perhaps TRBD1 (5 bases). Germline V gene sequence: CDR1 SGHTA, CDR2 FQGNSA. The CDR3 sequence is 15 residues long. Trimming cost V 3 bases and J 1 base, with 13 bases left between them.

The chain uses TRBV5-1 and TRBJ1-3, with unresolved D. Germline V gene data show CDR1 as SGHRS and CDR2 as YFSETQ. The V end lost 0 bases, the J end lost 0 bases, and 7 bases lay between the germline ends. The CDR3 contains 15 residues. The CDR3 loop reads CASSLGGNSGNTIYF. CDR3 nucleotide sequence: TGCGCCAGCAGCTTGGGCGGCAACTCTGGAAACACCATATATTTT.

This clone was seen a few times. Written as DNA, the CDR3 is TGTGCCAGCAGCCCACCCTGGCCAGGGGGCCGGACAGATACGCAGTATTTT. It specifies CASSPPWPGGRTDTQYF. The V and J genes are TRBV5-6 and TRBJ2-3; 8 positions agree with TRBD1. The CDR3 length is 17 residues. Unmatched junction bases numbered 13, after V lost 4 bases and J lost 3 bases. Germline CDR1 is SGHDT and CDR2 is YYEEEE.

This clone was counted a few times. CDR3 nucleotides: TGTGCCAGCAGTGAGGTCCGTGGGGGGGTAAAACTGTTTTTT. It encodes CASSEVRGGVKLFF. The rearrangement links TRBV6-1 to TRBJ1-4; possible D gene TRBD1, 5 bases. Trimming left V 3 bases short and J 10 bases short, with 15 bases between. The germline V gene has CDR1 MNHNS and CDR2 SASEGT. This CDR3 contains 14 residues.

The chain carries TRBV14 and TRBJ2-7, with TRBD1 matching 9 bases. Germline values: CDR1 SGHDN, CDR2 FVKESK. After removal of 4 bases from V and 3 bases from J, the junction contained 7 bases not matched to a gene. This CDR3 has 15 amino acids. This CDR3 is CASSPQGQGFYEQYF. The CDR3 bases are TGTGCCAGCAGCCCTCAGGGACAGGGCTTCTACGAGCAGTACTTC.

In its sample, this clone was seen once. The CDR3 bases are TGTGCCAGCAGGGTCAACAGAAATTCACCCCTCCACTTT. Its protein is CASRVNRNSPLHF. The chain recombines TRBV6-1 with TRBJ1-6; no definite D call. Germline V gene lookup returns CDR1 MNHNS and CDR2 SASEGT. This CDR3 spans 13 amino acids. V gave up 6 bases and J gave up 7 bases, with 10 bases separating them.

CDR3 in amino acids: CASSTPTEEETQYF. The CDR3 coding sequence is TGTGCCAGCAGCACACCAACAGAAGAGGAGACCCAGTACTTC. The chain recombines TRBV7-9 with TRBJ2-5, with D unresolved. Between the trimmed V and J ends, which lost 5 bases and 5 bases, there was a span of 15 bases. The CDR3 consists of 14 residues. The germline V gene encodes CDR1 SEHNR and CDR2 FQNEAQ (reference sequence).

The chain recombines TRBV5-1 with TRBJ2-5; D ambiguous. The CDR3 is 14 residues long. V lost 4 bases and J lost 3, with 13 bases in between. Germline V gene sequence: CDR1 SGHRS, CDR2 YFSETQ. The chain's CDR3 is CASSVRVSEETQYF. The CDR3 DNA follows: TGCGCCAGCAGCGTCCGGGTCTCAGAAGAGACCCAGTACTTC.

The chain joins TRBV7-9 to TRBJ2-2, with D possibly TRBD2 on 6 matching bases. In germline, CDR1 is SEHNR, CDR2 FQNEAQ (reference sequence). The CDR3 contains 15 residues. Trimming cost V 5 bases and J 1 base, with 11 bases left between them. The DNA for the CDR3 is TGTGCCAGCAGCCCGGGACTCAAGAACACCGGGGAGCTGTTTTTT. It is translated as CASSPGLKNTGELFF. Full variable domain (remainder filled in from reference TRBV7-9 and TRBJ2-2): DTGVSQNPRHKITKRGQNVTFRCDPISEHNRLYWYRQTLGQGPEFLTYFQNEAQLEKSRLLSDRFSAERPKGSFSTLEIQRTEQGDSAMYLCASSPGLKNTGELFFGEGSRLTVL.

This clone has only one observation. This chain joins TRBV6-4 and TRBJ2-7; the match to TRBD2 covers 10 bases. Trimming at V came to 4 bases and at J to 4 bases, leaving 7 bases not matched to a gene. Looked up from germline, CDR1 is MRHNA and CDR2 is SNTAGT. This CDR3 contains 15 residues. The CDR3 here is CASSAQRGGVYEQYF. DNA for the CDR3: TGTGCCAGCAGTGCTCAGCGGGGGGGCGTGTACGAGCAGTACTTC.

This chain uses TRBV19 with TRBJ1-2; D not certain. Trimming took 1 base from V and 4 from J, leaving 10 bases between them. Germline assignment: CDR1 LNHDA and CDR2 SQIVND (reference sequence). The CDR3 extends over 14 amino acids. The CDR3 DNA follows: TGTGCCAGTAGTATAGCTTATTCGGGCTATGGCTACACCTTC. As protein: CASSIAYSGYGYTF.

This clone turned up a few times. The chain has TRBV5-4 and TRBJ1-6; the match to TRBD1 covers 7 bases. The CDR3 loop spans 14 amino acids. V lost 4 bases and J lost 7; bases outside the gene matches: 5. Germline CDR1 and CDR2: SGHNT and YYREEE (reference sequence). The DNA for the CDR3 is TGTGCCAGCAGCCAAGCAGGGGGAAATTCACCCCTCCACTTT. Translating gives CASSQAGGNSPLHF.

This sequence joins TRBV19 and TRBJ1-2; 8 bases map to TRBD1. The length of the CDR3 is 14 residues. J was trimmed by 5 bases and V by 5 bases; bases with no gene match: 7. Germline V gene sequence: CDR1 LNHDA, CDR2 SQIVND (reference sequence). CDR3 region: CASSPQQGGYGYTF. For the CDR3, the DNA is TGTGCCAGTAGTCCCCAACAGGGGGGGTATGGCTACACCTTC.

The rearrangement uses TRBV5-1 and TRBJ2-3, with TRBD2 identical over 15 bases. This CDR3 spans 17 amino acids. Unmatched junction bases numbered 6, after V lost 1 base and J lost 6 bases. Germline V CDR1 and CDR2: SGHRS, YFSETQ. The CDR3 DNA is TGCGCCAGCAGCTTGAACGGACTAGCGGGGGGGCGGGATACGCAGTATTTT. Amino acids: CASSLNGLAGGRDTQYF.

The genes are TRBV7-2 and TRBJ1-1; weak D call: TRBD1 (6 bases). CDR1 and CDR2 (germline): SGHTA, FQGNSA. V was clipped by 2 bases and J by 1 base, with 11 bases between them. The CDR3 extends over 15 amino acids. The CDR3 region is CASSLTGYSNTEAFF. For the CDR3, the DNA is TGTGCCAGCAGCTTAACAGGGTATTCGAACACTGAAGCTTTCTTT.

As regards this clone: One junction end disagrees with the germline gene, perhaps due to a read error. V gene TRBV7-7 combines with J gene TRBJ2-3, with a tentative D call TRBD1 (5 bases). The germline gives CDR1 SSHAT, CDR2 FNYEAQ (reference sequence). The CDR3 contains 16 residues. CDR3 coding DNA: TGTGCTAGCAGCTTAGGGCTGCAGGGTGGCACAGATACGCAGTATTTT. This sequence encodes CASSLGLQGGTDTQYF.

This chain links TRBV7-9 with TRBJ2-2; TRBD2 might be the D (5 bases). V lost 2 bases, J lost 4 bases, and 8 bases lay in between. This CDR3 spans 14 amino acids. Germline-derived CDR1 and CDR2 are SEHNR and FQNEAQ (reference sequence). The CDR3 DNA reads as TGTGCCAGCAGCTTAATCCGGGGCACCGGGGAGCTGTTTTTT. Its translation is CASSLIRGTGELFF.